This T cell receptor beta chain was identified in a study of shared clonotypes between healthy human individuals. The CDR3 sequence is 15 residues long. J gave up 5 bases and V 1 base, and 2 bases lay outside the gene matches. The germline gives CDR1 SGHNT, CDR2 YYREEE (reference sequence). The repertoire was sequenced with immunoSEQ multiplex PCR; TCRdb's copy has only in-frame clones and lacks some. The sample includes about 1.5 million clones, 95% to 99% of them seen just once. The J gene is TRBJ2-2, the V gene TRBV5-4; TRBD2 aligns across 10 bases. This clonotype originated in a man aged 25-40 years in good health. Sequenced input: naive CD4+ T cells sorted from blood. Described subset: CD45RA+ positively selected. This chain's CDR3 is CASSLTLAGTGELFF. DNA for the CDR3: TGTGCCAGCAGCTTGACACTAGCGGGAACCGGGGAGCTGTTTTTT.